Listed below are T cell receptor beta chains from one sample, sequenced in a study of OX40 agonist ivuxolimab in advanced cancers. TCRdb's copy holds only in-frame clones and misses some; the assay was immunoSEQ multiplex PCR. The sample lists 75,000 to 95,000 clones, around 90% occurring once. This material consisted of CD4+ or CD8+ T cells sorted from blood, taken in a trial of the OX40 agonist ivuxolimab. Every receptor here comes from an adult with an advanced solid tumor such as melanoma, head and neck, liver or kidney cancer. The CDR3 runs from the conserved cysteine through the conserved F or W. D genes are given only for firm matches. Not every row has a clone size; where given, it reads once, few, many or a size class.

j_call v_call clone_size d_call cdr3_nt cdr3_aa
TRBJ2-7 TRBV27 . . TGTGCCAGCAGTTACGGCCTCTCCTACGAGCAGTACTTC CASSYGLSYEQYF
TRBJ2-7 TRBV28 few . TGTGCCAGCACCTACATCCGGGACAACTCCTACGAGCAGTACTTC CASTYIRDNSYEQYF
TRBJ1-2 TRBV15 few . TGTGCCACCAGCAGAGCTTGGGACACTAACTATGGCTACACCTTC CATSRAWDTNYGYTF
TRBJ1-1 TRBV5-1 . TRBD1 TGCGCCAGCAGCTCCCCAGGGGGGATTGGGGGAATGAACACTGAAGCTTTCTTT CASSSPGGIGGMNTEAFF
TRBJ2-1 TRBV7-8 . TRBD1 TGTGCCAGCAGCTTATTGAGAGGGGGCGTACATGAGCAGTTCTTC CASSLLRGGVHEQFF
TRBJ2-7 TRBV25-1 . . TGTGCCAGCGAGCATGCCTACGAGCAGTACTTC CASEHAYEQYF
TRBJ1-2 TRBV9 . TRBD1 TGTGCCAGCAGCGGACTCTGGGGACAGGACCCCTATGGCTACACCTTC CASSGLWGQDPYGYTF
TRBJ2-3 TRBV13 . TRBD2 TGTGCCAGCAGCTTAGAAACTAGCGGGGGAAACACAGATACGCAGTATTTT CASSLETSGGNTDTQYF
TRBJ2-7 TRBV6-5 once . TGTGCCAGCAGTTACTCGACTGGGGCAAAGGACTACGAGCAGTACTTC CASSYSTGAKDYEQYF
TRBJ2-5 TRBV5-1 . . TGCGCCAGCATCCCGGTGCCTCTTCAAGGGGGGGAAAAAGAGACCCAGTACTTC CASIPVPLQGGEKETQYF
TRBJ1-6 TRBV19 . . TGTGCCAGTACCCGGGCGGGGAATTCACCCCTCCACTTT CASTRAGNSPLHF
TRBJ2-7 TRBV7-6 . TRBD1 TGTGCCAGCAGCCCAAGGACAGGGCTCCACGAGCAGTACTTC CASSPRTGLHEQYF
TRBJ2-7 TRBV7-2 . TRBD1 TGTGCCAGCAGCTTATATCGGCGGGACAGGGTGCGGTACTTC CASSLYRRDRVRYF
TRBJ1-3 TRBV6-1 . TRBD1 TGTGCCAGCAGTACAGGGGCTGGAAACACCATATATTTT CASSTGAGNTIYF
TRBJ1-2 TRBV27 . TRBD1 TGTGCCAGCAGTTTTACGACAGGGGGATTCTATGGCTACACCTTC CASSFTTGGFYGYTF
TRBJ2-7 TRBV4-1 . . TGCGCCAGCAGCCACCGGGACGGGGCCTACGAGCAGTACTTC CASSHRDGAYEQYF
TRBJ1-6 TRBV7-2 . . TGTGCCAGCAGCTGGGGGAAAAATTCACCCCTCCACTTT CASSWGKNSPLHF
TRBJ2-2 TRBV7-6 once TRBD1 TGTGCCAGCAGCTTATATCAGGGGGCGCGAACCGGGGAGCTGTTTTTT CASSLYQGARTGELFF
TRBJ1-2 TRBV29-1 . TRBD1 TGCAGCGTTCCAAAGGGACAGGAGAACTATGGCTACACCTTC CSVPKGQENYGYTF
TRBJ2-7 TRBV5-6 . TRBD2 TGTGCCAGCAGCTCCTCGACTAGCGGTCCCTACGAGCAGTACTTC CASSSSTSGPYEQYF
TRBJ2-7 TRBV5-6 . . TGTGCCAGCAGCTACGCAGGGGCCTCCTACGAGCAGTACTTC CASSYAGASYEQYF
TRBJ1-5 TRBV25-1 . . TGTGCCAGCAGCGGGGACAATAGCAATCAGCCCCAGCATTTT CASSGDNSNQPQHF
TRBJ1-5 TRBV15 . TRBD1 TGTGCCACCAGCAGAGATCAGGGGGGCAATCAGCCCCAGCATTTT CATSRDQGGNQPQHF
TRBJ1-2 TRBV30 . . TGTGCCTGGAGTCTAACGGGACACAACTATGGCTACACCTTC CAWSLTGHNYGYTF
TRBJ1-2 TRBV30 . . TGTGCCTGGAGTTGGGGTGGGGGCGCGGATGGCTACACCTTC CAWSWGGGADGYTF
TRBJ2-7 TRBV7-9 . . TGTGCCAGCAGCTTCGGAGAGACCTACGAGCAGTACTTC CASSFGETYEQYF
TRBJ1-1 TRBV18 . . TGTGCCAGCTCACCACCGGGGGTGTTGGGAGTGACTGAAGCTTTCTTT CASSPPGVLGVTEAFF
TRBJ1-6 TRBV27 . . TGTGCCAGCAGATTACAGGGACCTAATTCACCCCTCCACTTT CASRLQGPNSPLHF
TRBJ2-2 TRBV11-3 . . TGTGCCAGCAGCTTAGCCCGGTCGAACACCGGGGAGCTGTTTTTT CASSLARSNTGELFF
TRBJ2-1 TRBV27 . TRBD2 TGTGCCAGCAGTACCGGGACTAGCGCGCACAATGAGCAGTTCTTC CASSTGTSAHNEQFF
TRBJ2-7 TRBV9 . . TGTGCCAGCAGCGCATACGGGACACCTACCTACGAGCAGTACTTC CASSAYGTPTYEQYF
TRBJ1-4 TRBV7-6 . . TGTGCCAGCAGCTTACTCGGGACGGAAAAAAATGAAAAACTGTTTTTT CASSLLGTEKNEKLFF
TRBJ2-1 TRBV4-1 . . TGCGCCAGCAGCCAAGTGGGGGGTAACAATGAGCAGTTCTTC CASSQVGGNNEQFF
TRBJ1-3 TRBV5-5 . TRBD1 TGTGCCAGCAGCCCTCTGACAGGGGTTGGGGACACCATATATTTT CASSPLTGVGDTIYF
TRBJ2-3 TRBV7-6 . TRBD1 TGTGCCAGCAGCTCCCGGACAGGGGGCCAACTACCATCTAGCACAGATACGCAGTATTTT CASSSRTGGQLPSSTDTQYF
TRBJ1-1 TRBV15 . . TGTGCCACCACCAGAAACCTGAACACTGAAGCTTTCTTT CATTRNLNTEAFF
TRBJ1-2 TRBV5-4 . . TGTGCCAGCAGCTCCCCGCCCCACGGCTACACCTTC CASSSPPHGYTF
TRBJ2-5 TRBV7-8 . . TGTGCCAGCAGCACCCTCCAGGAGACCCAGTACTTC CASSTLQETQYF
TRBJ1-2 TRBV27 . TRBD1 TGTGCCAGCAGCACCATAGACAGGGCTTCTGGCTACACCTTC CASSTIDRASGYTF
TRBJ2-3 TRBV6-1 medium-sized TRBD2 TGTGCCAGCAGTGGACTAGCGGGGGGAACAGATACGCAGTATTTT CASSGLAGGTDTQYF